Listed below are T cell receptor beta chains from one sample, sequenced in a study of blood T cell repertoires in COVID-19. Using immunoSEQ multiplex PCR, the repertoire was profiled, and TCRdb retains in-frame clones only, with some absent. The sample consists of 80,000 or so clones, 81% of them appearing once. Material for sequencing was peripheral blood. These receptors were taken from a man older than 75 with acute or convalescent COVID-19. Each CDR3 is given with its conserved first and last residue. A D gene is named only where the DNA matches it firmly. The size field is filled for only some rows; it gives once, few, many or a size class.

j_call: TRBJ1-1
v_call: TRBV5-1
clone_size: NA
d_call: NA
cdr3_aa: CASSLESRGTEAFF
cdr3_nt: TGCGCCAGCAGCTTAGAGAGCAGGGGCACTGAAGCTTTCTTT

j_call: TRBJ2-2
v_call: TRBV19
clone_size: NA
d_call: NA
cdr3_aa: CAGSTLTGGAGELFF
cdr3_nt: TGTGCCGGTAGTACTCTGACAGGAGGAGCCGGGGAGCTGTTTTTT

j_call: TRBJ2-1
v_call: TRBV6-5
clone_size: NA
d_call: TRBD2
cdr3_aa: CAITSGRVYNEQFF
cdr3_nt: TGTGCCATCACTAGCGGGAGGGTTTACAATGAGCAGTTCTTC

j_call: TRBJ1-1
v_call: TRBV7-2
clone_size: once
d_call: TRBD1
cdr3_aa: CASSPDRGLTEAFF
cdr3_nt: TGTGCCAGCAGCCCAGACAGGGGGCTAACTGAAGCTTTCTTT

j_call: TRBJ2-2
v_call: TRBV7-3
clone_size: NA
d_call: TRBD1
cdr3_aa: CASSRQGSTGELFF
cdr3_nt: TGTGCCAGCAGCCGACAGGGTAGCACCGGGGAGCTGTTTTTT

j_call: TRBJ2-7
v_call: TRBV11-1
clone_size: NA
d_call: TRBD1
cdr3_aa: CASSSDRGRTSYEQYF
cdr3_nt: TGTGCCAGCAGCTCAGACAGGGGGAGAACCTCCTACGAGCAGTACTTC

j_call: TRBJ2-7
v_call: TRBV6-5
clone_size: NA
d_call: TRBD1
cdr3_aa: CASSLSGTGAYEQYF
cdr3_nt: TGTGCCAGCAGCCTCTCCGGGACAGGAGCCTACGAGCAGTACTTC

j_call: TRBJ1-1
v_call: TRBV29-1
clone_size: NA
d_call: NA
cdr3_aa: CSVRQQKNTEAFF
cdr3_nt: TGCAGCGTCCGCCAACAGAAGAACACTGAAGCTTTCTTT

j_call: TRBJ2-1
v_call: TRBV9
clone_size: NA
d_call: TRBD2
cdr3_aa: CASSYLAGGGNEQFF
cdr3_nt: TGTGCCAGCAGCTACCTAGCGGGAGGAGGAAATGAGCAGTTCTTC

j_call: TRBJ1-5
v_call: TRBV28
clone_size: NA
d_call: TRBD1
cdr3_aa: CASSLIRRGNQPQHF
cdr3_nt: TGTGCCAGCAGTTTGATTCGCAGGGGGAATCAGCCCCAGCATTTT

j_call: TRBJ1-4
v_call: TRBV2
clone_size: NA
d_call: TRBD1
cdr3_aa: CASSDLGQGGEKLFF
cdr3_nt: TGTGCCAGCAGTGACCTGGGACAGGGGGGCGAAAAACTGTTTTTT

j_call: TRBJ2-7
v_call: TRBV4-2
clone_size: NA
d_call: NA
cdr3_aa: CASSQEGGQSTYEQYF
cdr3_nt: TGTGCCAGCAGCCAAGAGGGGGGACAGTCGACCTACGAGCAGTACTTC

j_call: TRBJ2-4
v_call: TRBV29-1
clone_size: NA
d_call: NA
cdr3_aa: CSVDEQGKNIQYF
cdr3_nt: TGCAGCGTTGACGAACAGGGAAAAAACATTCAGTACTTC

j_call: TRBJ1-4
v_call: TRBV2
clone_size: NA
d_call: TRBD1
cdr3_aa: CASNEMTGGNEKLFF
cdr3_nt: TGTGCCAGCAACGAAATGACAGGGGGCAATGAAAAACTGTTTTTT